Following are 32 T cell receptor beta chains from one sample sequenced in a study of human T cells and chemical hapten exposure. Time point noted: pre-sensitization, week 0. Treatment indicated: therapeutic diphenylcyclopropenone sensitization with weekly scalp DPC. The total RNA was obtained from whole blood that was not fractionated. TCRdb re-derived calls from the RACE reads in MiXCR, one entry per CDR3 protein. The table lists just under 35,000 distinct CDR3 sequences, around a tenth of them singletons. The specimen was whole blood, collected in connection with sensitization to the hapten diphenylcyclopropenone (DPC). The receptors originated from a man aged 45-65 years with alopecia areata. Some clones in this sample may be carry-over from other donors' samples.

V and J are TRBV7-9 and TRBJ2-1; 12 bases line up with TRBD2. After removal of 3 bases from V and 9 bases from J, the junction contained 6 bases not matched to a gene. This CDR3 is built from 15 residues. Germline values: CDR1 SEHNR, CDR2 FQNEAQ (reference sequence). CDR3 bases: TGTGCCAGCAGCTTTTTGACTAGCGGGAGTGGTGAGCAGTTCTTC. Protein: CASSFLTSGSGEQFF.

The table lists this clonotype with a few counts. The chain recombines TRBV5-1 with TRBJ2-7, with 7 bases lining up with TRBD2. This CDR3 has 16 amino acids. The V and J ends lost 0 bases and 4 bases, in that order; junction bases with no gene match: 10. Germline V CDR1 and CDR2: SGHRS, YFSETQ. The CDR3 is CASSLATAGEGYEQYF. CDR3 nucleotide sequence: TGCGCCAGCAGCTTGGCTACGGCGGGAGAGGGATACGAGCAGTACTTC.

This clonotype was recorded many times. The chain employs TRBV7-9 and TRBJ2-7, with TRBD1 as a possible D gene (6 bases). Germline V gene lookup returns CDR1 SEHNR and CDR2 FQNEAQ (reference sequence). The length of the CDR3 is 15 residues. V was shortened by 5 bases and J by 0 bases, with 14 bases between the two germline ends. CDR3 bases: TGTGCCAGCAGCGCAGGGGCAGTGAGCTCCTACGAGCAGTACTTC. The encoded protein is CASSAGAVSSYEQYF. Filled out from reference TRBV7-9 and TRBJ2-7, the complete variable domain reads DTGVSQNPRHKITKRGQNVTFRCDPISEHNRLYWYRQTLGQGPEFLTYFQNEAQLEKSRLLSDRFSAERPKGSFSTLEIQRTEQGDSAMYLCASSAGAVSSYEQYFGPGTRLTVT.

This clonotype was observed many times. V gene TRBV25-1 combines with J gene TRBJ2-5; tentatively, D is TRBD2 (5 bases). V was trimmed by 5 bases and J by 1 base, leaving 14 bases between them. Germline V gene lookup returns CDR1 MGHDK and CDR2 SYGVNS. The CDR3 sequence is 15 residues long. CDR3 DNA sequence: TGTGCCAGCAGTCCCCGGGGTCGGCTCCAAGAGACCCAGTACTTC. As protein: CASSPRGRLQETQYF.

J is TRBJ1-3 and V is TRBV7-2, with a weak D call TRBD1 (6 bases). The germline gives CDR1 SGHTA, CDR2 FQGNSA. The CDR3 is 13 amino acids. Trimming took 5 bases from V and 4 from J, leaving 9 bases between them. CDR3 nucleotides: TGTGCCAGCAGCACAGGGTTCGGAAACACCATATATTTT. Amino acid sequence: CASSTGFGNTIYF.

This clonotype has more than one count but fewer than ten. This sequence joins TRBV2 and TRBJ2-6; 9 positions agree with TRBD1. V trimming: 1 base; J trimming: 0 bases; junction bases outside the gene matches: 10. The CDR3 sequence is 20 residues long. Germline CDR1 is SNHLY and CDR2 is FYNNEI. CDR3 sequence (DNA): TGTGCCAGCAGTGAAGTAGGGACAGGGTTATCGTTCTCTGGGGCCAACGTCCTGACTTTC. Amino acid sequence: CASSEVGTGLSFSGANVLTF.

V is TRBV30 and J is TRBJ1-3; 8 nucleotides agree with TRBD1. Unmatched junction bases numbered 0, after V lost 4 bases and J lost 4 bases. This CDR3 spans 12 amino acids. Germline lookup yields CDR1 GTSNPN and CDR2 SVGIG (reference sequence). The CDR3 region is CAWTGGGNTIYF. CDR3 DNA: TGTGCCTGGACAGGGGGCGGAAACACCATATATTTT. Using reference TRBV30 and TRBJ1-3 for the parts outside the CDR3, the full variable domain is SQTIHQWPATLVQPVGSPLSLECTVEGTSNPNLYWYRQAAGRGLQLLFYSVGIGQISSEVPQNLSASRPQDRQFILSSKKLLLSDSGFYLCAWTGGGNTIYFGEGSWLTVV.

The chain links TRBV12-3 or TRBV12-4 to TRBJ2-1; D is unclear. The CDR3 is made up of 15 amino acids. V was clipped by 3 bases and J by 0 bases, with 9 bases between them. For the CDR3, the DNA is TGTGCCAGCAGTTTTGAGATTAGCTCCTACAATGAGCAGTTCTTC. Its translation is CASSFEISSYNEQFF.

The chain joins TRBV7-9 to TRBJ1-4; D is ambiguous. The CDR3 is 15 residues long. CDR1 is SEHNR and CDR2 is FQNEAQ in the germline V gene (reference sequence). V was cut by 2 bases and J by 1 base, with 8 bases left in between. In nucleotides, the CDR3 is TGTGCCAGCAGCTTAATCACGGGAACTAATGAAAAACTGTTTTTT. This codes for CASSLITGTNEKLFF.

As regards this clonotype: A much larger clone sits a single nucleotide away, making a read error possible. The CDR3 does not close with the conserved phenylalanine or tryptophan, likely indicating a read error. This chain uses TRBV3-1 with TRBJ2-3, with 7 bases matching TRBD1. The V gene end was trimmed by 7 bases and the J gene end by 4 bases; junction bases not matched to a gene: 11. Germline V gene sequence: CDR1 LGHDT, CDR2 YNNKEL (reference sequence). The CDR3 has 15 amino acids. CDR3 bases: TGTGCCAGCACCCTCAGGGGGAGTGGCGCAGATACGCAGTATATT. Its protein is CASTLRGSGADTQYI.

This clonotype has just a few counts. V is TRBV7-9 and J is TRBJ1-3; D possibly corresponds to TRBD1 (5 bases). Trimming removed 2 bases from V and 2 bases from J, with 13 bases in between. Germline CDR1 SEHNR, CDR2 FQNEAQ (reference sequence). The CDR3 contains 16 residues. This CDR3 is CASSLTAGGPGNTIYF. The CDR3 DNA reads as TGTGCCAGCAGCTTAACTGCGGGGGGACCTGGAAACACCATATATTTT.

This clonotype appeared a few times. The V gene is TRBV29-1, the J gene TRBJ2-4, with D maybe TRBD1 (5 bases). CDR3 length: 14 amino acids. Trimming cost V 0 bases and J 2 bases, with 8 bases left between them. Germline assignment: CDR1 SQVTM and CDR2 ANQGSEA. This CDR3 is CSVEERGSKNIQYF. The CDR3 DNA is TGCAGCGTTGAAGAAAGGGGTTCCAAAAACATTCAGTACTTC.

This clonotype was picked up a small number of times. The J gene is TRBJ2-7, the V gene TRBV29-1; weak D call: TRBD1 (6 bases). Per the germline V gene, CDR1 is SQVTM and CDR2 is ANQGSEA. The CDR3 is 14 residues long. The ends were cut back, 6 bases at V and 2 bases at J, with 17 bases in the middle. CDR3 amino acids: CSVGRQGRPYEQYF. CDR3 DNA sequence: TGCAGCGTGGGTAGGCAGGGGCGCCCCTACGAGCAGTACTTC.

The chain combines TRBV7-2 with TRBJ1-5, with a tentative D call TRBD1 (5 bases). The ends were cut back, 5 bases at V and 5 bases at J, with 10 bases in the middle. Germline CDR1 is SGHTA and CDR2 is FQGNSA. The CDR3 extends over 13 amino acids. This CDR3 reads CASSQRGDQPQHF. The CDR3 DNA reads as TGTGCCAGCAGCCAACGAGGGGATCAGCCCCAGCATTTT. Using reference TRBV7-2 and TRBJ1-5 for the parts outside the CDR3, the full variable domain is GAGVSQSPSNKVTEKGKDVELRCDPISGHTALYWYRQSLGQGLEFLIYFQGNSAPDKSGLPSDRFSAERTGGSVSTLTIQRTQQEDSAVYLCASSQRGDQPQHFGDGTRLSIL.

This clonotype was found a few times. The CDR3 spells CAEGAAQETQYF. For the CDR3, the DNA is TGTGCCGAGGGGGCAGCACAAGAGACCCAGTACTTC. The chain carries TRBV7-2 and TRBJ2-5; 7 bases align to TRBD1. The trim removed 11 bases at V and 2 bases at J, leaving 5 bases unmatched. The CDR3 extends over 12 amino acids. Germline CDR1 reads SGHTA; CDR2 reads FQGNSA. Supplemented by reference TRBV7-2 and TRBJ2-5, the full variable domain reads GAGVSQSPSNKVTEKGKDVELRCDPISGHTALYWYRQSLGQGLEFLIYFQGNSAPDKSGLPSDRFSAERTGGSVSTLTIQRTQQEDSAVYLCAEGAAQETQYFGPGTRLLVL.

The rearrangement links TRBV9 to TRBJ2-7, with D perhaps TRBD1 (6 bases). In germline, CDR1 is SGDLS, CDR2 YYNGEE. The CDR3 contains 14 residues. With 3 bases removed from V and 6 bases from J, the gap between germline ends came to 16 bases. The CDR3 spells CASSEGQGYGEQYF. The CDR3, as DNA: TGTGCCAGCAGCGAGGGCCAGGGGTATGGCGAGCAGTACTTC.

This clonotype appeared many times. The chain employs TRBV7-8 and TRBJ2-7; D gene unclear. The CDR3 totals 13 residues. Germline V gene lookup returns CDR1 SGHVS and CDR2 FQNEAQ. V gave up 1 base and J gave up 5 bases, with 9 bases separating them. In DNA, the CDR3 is TGTGCCAGCAGCTTAGGGAGAGGCCACGAGCAGTACTTC. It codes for CASSLGRGHEQYF.

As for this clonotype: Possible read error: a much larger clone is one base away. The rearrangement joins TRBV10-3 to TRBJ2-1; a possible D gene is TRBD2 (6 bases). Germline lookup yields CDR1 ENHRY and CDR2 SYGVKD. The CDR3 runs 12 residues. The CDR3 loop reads CVISETSHEQFF. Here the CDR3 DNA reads TGTGTCATCAGTGAGACTAGTCATGAGCAGTTCTTC.

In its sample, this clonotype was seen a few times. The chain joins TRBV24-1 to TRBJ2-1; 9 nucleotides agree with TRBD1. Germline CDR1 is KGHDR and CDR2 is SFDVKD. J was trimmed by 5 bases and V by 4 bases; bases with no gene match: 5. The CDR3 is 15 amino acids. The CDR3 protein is CATSEQGTGNNEQFF. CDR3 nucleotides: TGTGCCACCAGTGAGCAAGGGACAGGGAACAATGAGCAGTTCTTC.

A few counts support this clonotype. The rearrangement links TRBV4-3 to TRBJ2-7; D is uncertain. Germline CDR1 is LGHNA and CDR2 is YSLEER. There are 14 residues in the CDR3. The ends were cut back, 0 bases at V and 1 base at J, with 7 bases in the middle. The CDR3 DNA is TGCGCCAGCAGCCAAGAAGGCCGATCCTACGAGCAGTACTTC. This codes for CASSQEGRSYEQYF.

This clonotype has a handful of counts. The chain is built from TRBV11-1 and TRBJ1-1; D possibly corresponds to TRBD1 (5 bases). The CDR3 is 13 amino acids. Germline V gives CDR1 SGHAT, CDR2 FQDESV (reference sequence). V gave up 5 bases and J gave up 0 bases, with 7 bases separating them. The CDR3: CASSEQVNTEAFF. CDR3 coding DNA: TGTGCCAGCAGCGAACAGGTGAACACTGAAGCTTTCTTT.

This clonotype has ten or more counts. CDR3 loop: CASSATGNYGYTF. In DNA, the CDR3 is TGTGCCAGCAGTGCGACAGGAAACTATGGCTACACCTTC. The chain couples TRBV27 to TRBJ1-2; tentative D call: TRBD1 (6 bases). The CDR3 sequence is 13 residues long. Trimming removed 5 bases at V and 2 bases at J, with 9 bases between. Germline V lookup: CDR1 MNHEY, CDR2 SMNVEV (reference sequence).

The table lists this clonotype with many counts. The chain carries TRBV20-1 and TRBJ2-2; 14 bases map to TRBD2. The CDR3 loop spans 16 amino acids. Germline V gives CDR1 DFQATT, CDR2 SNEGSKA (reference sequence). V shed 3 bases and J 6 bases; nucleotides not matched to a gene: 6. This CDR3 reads CSARTTSGRDAGELFF. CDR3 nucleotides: TGCAGTGCTAGGACGACTAGCGGGAGGGACGCCGGGGAGCTGTTTTTT.

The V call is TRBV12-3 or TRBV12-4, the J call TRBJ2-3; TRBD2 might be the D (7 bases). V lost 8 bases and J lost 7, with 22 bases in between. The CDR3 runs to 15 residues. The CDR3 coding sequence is TGTGCCAGCGGGGGGGCGGCTCCCCCGCCGAATACGCAGTATTTT. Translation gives CASGGAAPPPNTQYF.

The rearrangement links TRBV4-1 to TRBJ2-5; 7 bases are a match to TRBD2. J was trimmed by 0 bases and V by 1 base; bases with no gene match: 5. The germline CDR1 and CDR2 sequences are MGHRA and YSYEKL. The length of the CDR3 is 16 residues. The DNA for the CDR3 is TGCGCCAGCAGCCAAGGCGTTAGCGGGTACCAAGAGACCCAGTACTTC. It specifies CASSQGVSGYQETQYF.

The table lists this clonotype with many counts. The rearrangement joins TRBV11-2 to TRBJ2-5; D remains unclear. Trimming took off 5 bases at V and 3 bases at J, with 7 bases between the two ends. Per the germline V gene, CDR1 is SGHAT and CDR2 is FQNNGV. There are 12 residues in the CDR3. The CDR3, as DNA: TGTGCCAGCAGCCCCTGGGAAGAGACCCAGTACTTC. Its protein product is CASSPWEETQYF.

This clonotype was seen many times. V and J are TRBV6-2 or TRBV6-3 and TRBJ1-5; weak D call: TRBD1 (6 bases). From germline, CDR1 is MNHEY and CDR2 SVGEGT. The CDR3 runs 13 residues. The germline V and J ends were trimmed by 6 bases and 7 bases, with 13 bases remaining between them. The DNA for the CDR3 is TGTGCCAGCAGACCACAGGGTTACCAGCCCCAGCATTTT. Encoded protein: CASRPQGYQPQHF.

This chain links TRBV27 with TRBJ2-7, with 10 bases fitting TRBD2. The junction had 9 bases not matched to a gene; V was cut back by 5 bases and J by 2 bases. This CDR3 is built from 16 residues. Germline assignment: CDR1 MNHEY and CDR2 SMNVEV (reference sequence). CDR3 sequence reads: CASSQNALAGAYEQYF. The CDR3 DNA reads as TGTGCCAGCAGTCAGAACGCTCTAGCGGGAGCCTACGAGCAGTACTTC.

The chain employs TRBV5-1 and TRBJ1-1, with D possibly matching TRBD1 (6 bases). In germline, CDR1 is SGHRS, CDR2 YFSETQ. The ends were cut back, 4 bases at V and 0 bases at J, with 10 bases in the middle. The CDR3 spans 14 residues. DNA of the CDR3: TGCGCCAGCAGCCCTAGGACAGTGAACACTGAAGCTTTCTTT. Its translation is CASSPRTVNTEAFF. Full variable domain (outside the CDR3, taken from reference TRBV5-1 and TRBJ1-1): KAGVTQTPRYLIKTRGQQVTLSCSPISGHRSVSWYQQTPGQGLQFLFEYFSETQRNKGNFPGRFSGRQFSNSRSEMNVSTLELGDSALYLCASSPRTVNTEAFFGQGTRLTVV.

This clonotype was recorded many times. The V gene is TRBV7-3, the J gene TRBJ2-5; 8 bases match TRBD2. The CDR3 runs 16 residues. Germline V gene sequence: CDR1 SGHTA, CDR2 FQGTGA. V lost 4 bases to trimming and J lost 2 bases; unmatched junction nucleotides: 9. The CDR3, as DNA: TGTGCCAGCAGCTCACAAGCGGGAGCGGGACAAGAGACCCAGTACTTC. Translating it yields CASSSQAGAGQETQYF.

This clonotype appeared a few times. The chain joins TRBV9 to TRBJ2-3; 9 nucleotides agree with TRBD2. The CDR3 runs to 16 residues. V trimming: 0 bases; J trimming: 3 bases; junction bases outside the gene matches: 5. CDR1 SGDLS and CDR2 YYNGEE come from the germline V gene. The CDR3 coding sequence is TGTGCCAGCAGCGTAGGAGCGGGAGGTTATACAGATACGCAGTATTTT. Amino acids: CASSVGAGGYTDTQYF.

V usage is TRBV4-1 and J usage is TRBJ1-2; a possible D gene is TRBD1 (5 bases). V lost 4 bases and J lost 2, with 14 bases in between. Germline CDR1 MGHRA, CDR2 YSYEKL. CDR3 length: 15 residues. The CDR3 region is CASSPWAGPNYGYTF. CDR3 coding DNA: TGCGCCAGCAGCCCCTGGGCAGGGCCCAACTATGGCTACACCTTC.